Shown below are 27 T cell receptor beta chains from a single sample sequenced in a study of tumor and adjacent non-tumor tissue in lung cancer. The library came from three nested PCR rounds adapted from ARM-PCR protocols. TCRdb reanalysed the multiplex PCR reads using MiXCR and keeps one entry per CDR3 protein. The table lists some 99,000 distinct CDR3 sequences, roughly 80% of them singletons. This sample's RNA came from whole unsorted tissue. The sequenced sample consisted of lung tumor tissue. The receptors shown here come from a woman between 55 and 75 years old with non-small cell lung cancer.

Of note for this clonotype: The CDR3 carries no conserved terminal phenylalanine or tryptophan, so it likely arises from a read error. This chain connects TRBV20-1 to TRBJ1-6; D is perhaps TRBD1 (5 bases). Looked up from germline, CDR1 is DFQATT and CDR2 is SNEGSKA (reference sequence). This CDR3 region has 13 residues. V was trimmed by 6 bases and J by 9 bases, leaving 15 bases between them. Here the CDR3 DNA reads TGCAGTGCCAGAAGGGACGAAAGTTCACCCCTCCACTAT. The encoded protein is CSARRDESSPLHY.

This clonotype was seen more than once but under ten times. This rearrangement joins TRBV28 to TRBJ2-1; 11 bases fit TRBD2. CDR1 is MDHEN and CDR2 is SYDVKM in the germline V gene. This CDR3 region has 16 residues. Trimming cost V 4 bases and J 0 bases; bases outside gene matches: 2. CDR3 loop: CASSSSGRPSYNEQFF. The CDR3 DNA sequence: TGTGCCAGCAGTTCTAGCGGGAGGCCCTCCTACAATGAGCAGTTCTTC.

The chain is built from TRBV7-9 and TRBJ2-1; D tentatively reads TRBD1 or TRBD2 (5 bases each). Looked up from germline, CDR1 is SEHNR and CDR2 is FQNEAQ (reference sequence). The CDR3 is made up of 15 amino acids. V was cut by 1 base and J by 6 bases, with 13 bases left in between. The CDR3, as DNA: TGTGCCAGCAGCTTAGATGGGGGTTTCTGCAATGAGCAGTTCTTC. As protein: CASSLDGGFCNEQFF.

Concerning this clonotype itself: Sequence at one end of the junction differs from germline and may be a read error. J is TRBJ2-7 and V is TRBV4-3; D call uncertain. This CDR3 has 15 residues. Germline V gene data show CDR1 as LGHNA and CDR2 as YSLEER. The CDR3 sequence: CTSSQDQYSSYEQYF. DNA for the CDR3: TGCACCAGCAGCCAAGATCAATACAGCTCCTACGAGCAGTACTTC.

A word on this clonotype: A single base separates this from a much larger clone, so it may be a read error. The V and J genes are TRBV20-1 and TRBJ1-2; D is unresolved. The CDR3 length is 13 residues. CDR1 is DFQATT and CDR2 is SNEGSKA in the germline V gene (reference sequence). The CDR3: CSTSISSVQGYTF. The DNA of the CDR3 is TGCAGTACTAGTATCAGTTCAGTACAAGGCTACACCTTC.

With respect to this clonotype: The CDR3 carries no conserved terminal phenylalanine or tryptophan, so it likely arises from a read error. The chain employs TRBV29-1 and TRBJ2-5, with 7 nucleotides matching TRBD1. CDR3 size: 10 residues. The junction had 5 bases not matched to a gene; V was cut back by 7 bases and J by 9 bases. Germline CDR1 SQVTM, CDR2 ANQGSEA. This chain's CDR3 is CSAKDRAQYL. The CDR3 bases are TGCAGCGCCAAAGACAGGGCCCAGTACCTT.

Turning to this clonotype: Given a much more abundant clone one base away, this may be a read error. The CDR3 end shows no conserved phenylalanine or tryptophan, and so a read error is likely. The chain recombines TRBV7-2 with TRBJ2-7; the D gene is possibly TRBD2 (6 bases). The V end lost 5 bases, the J end lost 2 bases, and 13 bases lay between the germline ends. CDR1 and CDR2 (germline): SGHTA, FQGNSA. This CDR3 is 14 amino acids long. The CDR3 is CASSPGGLAYEQYS. CDR3 in DNA: TGTGCCAGCAGCCCCGGGGGACTGGCCTACGAGCAGTACTCC.

A remark on this clonotype: A read error may produce the germline difference seen at one junction end. This chain uses TRBV6-5 with TRBJ1-6, with D possibly being TRBD1 (5 bases). Germline values: CDR1 MNHEY, CDR2 SVGAGI. The CDR3 totals 16 residues. The CDR3 DNA reads as TGTGCCAGCAGAGACGCAAACTTCAGGGAGTATTCACCCTTCCACTTT. Its translation: CASRDANFREYSPFHF.

On this clonotype: The CDR3 carries no conserved terminal phenylalanine or tryptophan, so it likely arises from a read error. V gene TRBV14 combines with J gene TRBJ2-1; D remains ambiguous. Per germline, CDR1 SGHDN and CDR2 FVKESK. This CDR3 has 16 amino acids. In nucleotides, the CDR3 is TGTGCCAGCGGCCAATATCGGAAGGTGTCCTACAATGAGCAGTTCCTC. Translated, it gives CASGQYRKVSYNEQFL.

To note about this clonotype: A much larger clone sits a single nucleotide away, making a read error possible. The V gene is TRBV7-9, the J gene TRBJ1-2; the match to TRBD1 covers 7 bases. From germline, CDR1 is SEHNR and CDR2 FQNEAQ (reference sequence). CDR3 size: 17 residues. The CDR3 protein is CASSPGSTGAEDYGCTF. CDR3 sequence (DNA): TGTGCCAGCAGTCCCGGGTCTACAGGGGCTGAGGACTATGGCTGCACCTTC.

This clonotype showed up just a few times. The chain joins TRBV6-5 to TRBJ2-2; D is possibly TRBD1 or TRBD2 (7 bases each). The V end lost 5 bases, the J end lost 5 bases, and 12 bases lay between the germline ends. This CDR3 spans 14 amino acids. CDR1 MNHEY and CDR2 SVGAGI come from the germline V gene. The chain's CDR3 is CASSPGGGTGELFF. CDR3 nucleotide sequence: TGTGCCAGCAGTCCAGGGGGAGGGACCGGGGAGCTGTTTTTT.

V and J are TRBV12-3 or TRBV12-4 and TRBJ2-7; the match to TRBD2 covers 7 bases. CDR3 size: 14 residues. With V trimmed by 4 bases and J by 5 bases, 8 bases remained unmatched. The CDR3: CASSWSGTINEQYF. Here the CDR3 DNA reads TGTGCCAGCAGTTGGAGTGGGACTATCAACGAGCAGTACTTC.

V and J are TRBV11-1 and TRBJ2-1; D possibly corresponds to TRBD1 (7 bases). Germline CDR1 reads SGHAT; CDR2 reads FQDESV (reference sequence). The CDR3 has 16 residues. The CDR3: CVNSPRGLARRDEQFF. The CDR3, as DNA: TGTGTCAACAGCCCGAGGGGGCTAGCGCGTCGGGATGAGCAGTTCTTC. Supplemented by reference TRBV11-1 and TRBJ2-1, the full variable domain reads EAEVAQSPRYKITEKSQAVAFWCDPISGHATLYWYRQILGQGPELLVQFQDESVVDDSQLPKDRFSAERLKGVDSTLKIQPAELGDSAMYLCVNSPRGLARRDEQFFGPGTRLTVL.

The chain carries TRBV11-2 and TRBJ2-1, with 7 bases lining up with TRBD2. J lost 6 bases, V lost 9 bases, and 17 bases had no gene match. Germline lookup yields CDR1 SGHAT and CDR2 FQNNGV. There are 16 residues in the CDR3. The DNA of the CDR3 is TGTGCCAGTAGTTTAGTTCGGGAGGATCGAGGCAATGAGCAGTTCTTC. Amino acid sequence: CASSLVREDRGNEQFF.

This clonotype came up a few times. The junction shows a germline mismatch at one end, possibly a read error. V usage is TRBV10-3 and J usage is TRBJ2-1, with 10 bases aligning to TRBD2. The germline gives CDR1 ENHRY, CDR2 SYGVKD. The CDR3 loop spans 16 amino acids. The DNA of the CDR3 is TGTGCCATCAGTTTCGGGACTAGCGTGCGATACAGTGAGCAGTTCTTC. Translation gives CAISFGTSVRYSEQFF.

Of note for this clonotype: The junction shows a germline mismatch at one end, possibly a read error. The gene calls are TRBV20-1 and TRBJ2-3; 7 bases are a match to TRBD2. Germline lookup yields CDR1 DFQATT and CDR2 SNEGSKA (reference sequence). The CDR3 is 17 amino acids. As DNA, the CDR3 is TGCAGTGCTAGAGATCAGCTAGCGGAGGCTTTCACAGATACGCAATATTTT. Translating it yields CSARDQLAEAFTDTQYF.

As regards this clonotype: The conserved closing phenylalanine or tryptophan is absent in this CDR3, likely reflecting a read error. The CDR3 DNA is TGTGCCATCAATAAAACCGTGACTGACTCCTTGGGGGAGCTGTTTTAT. Protein product: CAINKTVTDSLGELFY. The rearrangement joins TRBV10-3 to TRBJ2-2; D gene uncertain. The germline V gene encodes CDR1 ENHRY and CDR2 SYGVKD. CDR3 length equals 16 residues. The V and J ends lost 7 bases and 8 bases respectively, with 23 bases between them.

A remark on this clonotype: Germline and junction disagree at one end, which may indicate a read error. This chain links TRBV4-1 with TRBJ1-1; no clear D. The CDR3 has 12 residues. Germline V gene data show CDR1 as MGHRA and CDR2 as YSYEKL. The CDR3 is CASIQGHTEAFF. The CDR3 region has the DNA TGCGCCAGCATCCAAGGACACACTGAAGCTTTCTTT.

About this clonotype itself: The junction shows a germline mismatch at one end, possibly a read error. This chain connects TRBV4-3 to TRBJ1-5; unclear D gene. The CDR3 extends over 14 amino acids. Germline V CDR1 and CDR2: LGHNA, YSLEER. The CDR3 DNA reads as TGCGCCAGCAGCCAAGTTCGTGGCAATCAGCGCCAGCATTTT. It yields the protein CASSQVRGNQRQHF.

V is TRBV29-1 and J is TRBJ1-5; D uncertain. This CDR3 contains 13 residues. V was pared by 4 bases and J by 0 bases, with 7 bases between. Germline V CDR1 and CDR2: SQVTM, ANQGSEA. The CDR3 nucleotides are TGCAGCGTTGCGGGAAATAGCAATCAGCCCCAGCATTTT. Protein product: CSVAGNSNQPQHF.

Remarks on this clonotype: A junction boundary mismatches the germline segment, possibly from a read error. The chain is built from TRBV11-2 and TRBJ2-2; tentatively, D is TRBD2 (6 bases). Germline CDR1 is SGHAT and CDR2 is FQNNGV. This CDR3 is 13 amino acids long. The CDR3 coding sequence is TGTACCAGCAGGCCTCGGAGGGCCGGGGAGCTGTTTTTT. It specifies CTSRPRRAGELFF.

Regarding this clonotype: A junction end diverges from the germline sequence, so it may reflect a read error. This chain joins TRBV5-5 and TRBJ1-5; 10 bases are shared with TRBD1. CDR3 length: 15 amino acids. CDR1 is SGHKS, CDR2 YYEKEE, per germline (reference sequence). DNA of the CDR3: TGTGCCAGCAGCATTTCGGGACAGGGGAGTCAGTCCCAGCGTTTT. Protein sequence: CASSISGQGSQSQRF.

There are many counts of this clonotype. The chain joins TRBV4-1 to TRBJ2-1; 8 bases align to TRBD2. After removal of 3 bases from V and 2 bases from J, the junction contained 9 bases not matched to a gene. Looked up from germline, CDR1 is MGHRA and CDR2 is YSYEKL. This CDR3 contains 17 residues. The CDR3 reads CASSHIDMGLAYNEQFF. DNA of the CDR3: TGCGCCAGCAGCCACATCGATATGGGACTAGCCTACAATGAGCAGTTCTTC.

Points on this clonotype: The junction and the germline gene differ at one end; a read error may be behind it. The rearrangement links TRBV20-1 to TRBJ2-2; 9 bases are shared with TRBD2. The CDR3 totals 12 residues. Germline values: CDR1 DFQATT, CDR2 SNEGSKA (reference sequence). The CDR3 DNA sequence: TGCAGTGCTAATGGACAGAGCGGGGGGCTGTCTTTT. This sequence encodes CSANGQSGGLSF.

This clonotype showed up just once. Likely a read error: the CDR3 ends without its conserved phenylalanine or tryptophan. J is TRBJ2-1 and V is TRBV6-1, with 10 nucleotides matching TRBD1. The J call may be incorrect, as the DNA end agrees better with TRBJ2-5. The CDR3 is made up of 14 amino acids. Germline CDR1 MNHNS, CDR2 SASEGT. The DNA of the CDR3 is TGTGCCTGCAGTGAAGGGGACAGGGGAGAGACCCAGTACTCC. Translating it yields CACSEGDRGETQYS.

This clonotype was counted once. The junction departs from the called germline gene at one end, perhaps through a read error. The CDR3 region has the DNA TGTGCCGGCAAGCGGGGGGGAACAGGGGAGCTGATTTTT. Translated: CAGKRGGTGELIF. J is TRBJ2-2 and V is TRBV11-3; 10 bases align to TRBD2. Germline V gene sequence: CDR1 SGHNT, CDR2 YENEEA. The CDR3 length is 13 residues.

As to this clonotype: Being one base from a much bigger clone, this may be a read error. The J gene is TRBJ2-4, the V gene TRBV28; D is unclear. The CDR3 totals 12 residues. Trimming pared 8 bases from V and 2 bases from J, leaving 7 bases between. Germline lookup yields CDR1 MDHEN and CDR2 SYDVKM. CDR3 loop: CASGETKNIQYF. The CDR3, as DNA: TGTGCCAGCGGGGAAACCAAAAACATTCAGTACTTC.